What follows are 14 T cell receptor beta chains derived from one specimen sequenced in a study of tumor-infiltrating lymphocytes in primary liver carcinoma. A constant-region primer primed TCR beta cDNA synthesis from roughly 520 ng of total RNA. Three nested multiplex PCR rounds of slightly modified ARM-PCR generated TCR beta libraries. Use of TRBV1-TRBV30 forward primers with a C-beta reverse primer characterized the first two PCR rounds, which lasted roughly 11 cycles each. A single record per CDR3 protein comes from TCRdb applying MiXCR to the multiplex PCR reads. The sample shows fewer than 150,000 distinct CDR3 sequences, less than 80% of them seen only once. Between about 17 and 34 mg of unsorted bulk tissue served as the source from which RNA and DNA were co-extracted. Material for sequencing was liver tumor tissue from sampling region 1. Subset indicated: tumor region T1, superior pole. The receptors were gathered from an older woman with primary liver carcinoma and hepatitis B virus infection.

Points on this clonotype: A junction boundary mismatches the germline segment, possibly from a read error. The chain uses TRBV11-3 and TRBJ2-1, with no clear D. CDR3 size: 17 residues. Germline V CDR1 and CDR2: SGHNT, YENEEA. Here the CDR3 reads CASRFDPRSFSYNEQLF. As DNA, the CDR3 is TGTGCCAGCAGATTTGATCCCAGGAGTTTTTCCTACAATGAGCAGCTCTTC.

The V call is TRBV28, the J call TRBJ2-5; TRBD1 or TRBD2 may be the D gene (5 bases each). The CDR3 contains 15 residues. The germline V gene encodes CDR1 MDHEN and CDR2 SYDVKM. Trimming took 11 bases from V and 5 from J, leaving 24 bases between them. The CDR3 loop reads CACISAGSRPETQYF. In DNA form, the CDR3 reads TGTGCCTGCATCTCGGCAGGGAGTCGTCCTGAGACCCAGTACTTC.

As concerns this clonotype: It may be a read error: a sequence one base away is much more abundant. V is TRBV29-1 and J is TRBJ2-5; D is ambiguous. Trimming left V 7 bases short and J 2 bases short, with 11 bases between. The germline V gene encodes CDR1 SQVTM and CDR2 ANQGSEA. The CDR3 extends over 12 amino acids. The CDR3 region is CSGTIGQETQYF. The CDR3 DNA sequence: TGCAGCGGCACAATTGGTCAAGAGACCCAGTACTTC.

This clonotype was counted many times. The genes are TRBV10-3 and TRBJ1-2; D is possibly TRBD1 (6 bases). Germline V gene data show CDR1 as ENHRY and CDR2 as SYGVKD. The CDR3 runs 14 residues. V was cut by 1 base and J by 3 bases, with 9 bases left in between. The CDR3 DNA sequence: TGTGCCATCAGTGAGTACAGGGAAGACTATGGCTACACCTTC. Its translation: CAISEYREDYGYTF.

This clonotype came up many times. The chain has TRBV6-5 and TRBJ1-6; 7 bases are a match to TRBD1. This CDR3 has 13 residues. Trimming at V came to 6 bases and at J to 8 bases, leaving 4 bases not matched to a gene. Germline loops: CDR1 MNHEY, CDR2 SVGAGI. The CDR3, as DNA: TGTGCCAGCAGAATAACAGGGGATTCACCCCTCCACTTT. This codes for CASRITGDSPLHF.

Comments on this clonotype: At one end the junction does not follow the germline gene, possibly because of a read error. The CDR3 DNA reads as TGCAGTGCTAGAGCAAGGGACAAGGGATACGAGCGGTACTTC. The encoded protein is CSARARDKGYERYF. V usage is TRBV20-1 and J usage is TRBJ2-7; TRBD1 is a possible D gene (6 bases). Germline V gene data show CDR1 as DFQATT and CDR2 as SNEGSKA (reference sequence). The CDR3 sequence is 14 residues long.

Notes on this clonotype: A much larger clone lies a single base off, so this may be a read error. The chain uses TRBV7-9 and TRBJ2-3; D is undetermined. Germline CDR1 is SEHNR and CDR2 is FQNEAQ (reference sequence). The CDR3 is 17 amino acids. The CDR3 is CTSSPTVHDSTPDTQYF. CDR3 nucleotides: TGTACCAGCAGCCCAACAGTCCACGATAGTACCCCTGATACGCAGTATTTT.

In the case of this clonotype: Since the CDR3 does not end with the conserved phenylalanine or tryptophan, this likely comes from a read error. The DNA is omitted, as the CDR3 cannot be located on it reliably, and the CDR3 follows TCRdb's listing. The chain is built from TRBV12-3 or TRBV12-4 and TRBJ2-3; the table calls TRBD1, which could not be checked here. The CDR3 region is 15 residues in length, termini included. CDR3 amino acids: CASSRTGGEPDTRYL.

Turning to this clonotype: A much larger clone lies one base from this, so it may be a read error. The chain recombines TRBV6-1 with TRBJ1-1, with a tentative D call TRBD1 (5 bases). Germline V gene lookup returns CDR1 MNHNS and CDR2 SASEGT. The CDR3 length is 15 residues. As DNA, the CDR3 is TGTGCCAACAGTGAACAGGCAGGGCCTAACACTGAAGCTTTCTTT. This encodes CANSEQAGPNTEAFF.

As for this clonotype: A much larger clone sits a single nucleotide away, making a read error possible. The chain links TRBV29-1 to TRBJ2-7, with 12 bases aligning to TRBD2. CDR3 length: 11 residues. Per the germline V gene, CDR1 is SQVTM and CDR2 is ANQGSEA. CDR3 coding DNA: TGCGGCGTTCTAGCGGGAGGGGAGCAGTACTTC. This sequence encodes CGVLAGGEQYF.

This clonotype was recorded once. The germline gene is not matched at one end of the junction; a read error may be the cause. V gene TRBV5-5 combines with J gene TRBJ2-5; D possibly corresponds to TRBD2 (5 bases). Germline values: CDR1 SGHKS, CDR2 YYEKEE (reference sequence). The CDR3 is 15 residues long. The CDR3 nucleotides are TGTGCCAGCAGCCTTGGACTCATGGACCAAGAGGCCCAGTACTTC. Its translation is CASSLGLMDQEAQYF.

Details on this clonotype: With a much larger clone just one base away, this may be a read error. This chain connects TRBV6-1 to TRBJ2-1; D may match TRBD1 or TRBD2 (5 bases each). The CDR3 is made up of 12 amino acids. V was clipped by 6 bases and J by 10 bases, with 13 bases between them. Germline V CDR1 and CDR2: MNHNS, SASEGT. CDR3 bases: TGTGCCAGCAGGTCGAGGGGATGGGAGCAGTTCTTC. It specifies CASRSRGWEQFF.

Comments on this clonotype: One junction end does not reproduce the germline sequence, and a read error may be involved. The genes are TRBV11-2 and TRBJ2-1; 8 nucleotides line up with TRBD2. This CDR3 region has 15 residues. Germline values: CDR1 SGHAT, CDR2 FQNNGV. The CDR3 here is CTSGLGGLDYSEQFF. CDR3 in DNA: TGTACCAGCGGCTTAGGGGGACTAGACTACAGTGAGCAGTTCTTC.

This clonotype was seen only a few times. The junction differs from germline at one of its ends, possibly a read error. The chain uses TRBV6-1 and TRBJ1-2, with D possibly matching TRBD1 (6 bases). The CDR3 is made up of 12 amino acids. Germline CDR1 reads MNHNS; CDR2 reads SASEGT. CDR3 DNA: TGTGCCAGCGGCGGACAGACCTATTGCTACACCTTC. Encoded protein: CASGGQTYCYTF.